A single sample gave rise to the 25 T cell receptor beta chains below, sequenced in a study of cytomegalovirus exposure and HLA in healthy donors. The study ran its PCR with 60 Vbeta and 13 Jbeta primers. Generated by immunoSEQ multiplex PCR, the TCRdb table keeps only in-frame clones and is missing some. This sample has almost 90,000 clones, with 85% found just once. Sequencing was performed on PBMCs. The origin of the receptors is a man aged 35 to 55 in good health and CMV-seropositive.

This chain connects TRBV28 to TRBJ1-2; TRBD1 aligns across 7 bases. Germline trimming cut 1 base from V and 4 bases from J; bases unmatched to any gene: 12. The CDR3 runs to 17 residues. The germline gives CDR1 MDHEN, CDR2 SYDVKM. The CDR3 bases are TGTGCCAGCAGTTTATCGCACCCGGGACAGACGATCTATGGCTACACCTTC. Amino acids: CASSLSHPGQTIYGYTF.

The genes are TRBV28 and TRBJ1-1, with D unclear. CDR3 length: 14 amino acids. Germline CDR1 reads MDHEN; CDR2 reads SYDVKM. V lost 1 base and J 1 base, leaving 7 bases between the germline ends. CDR3 DNA: TGTGCCAGCAGTTTATACCCGGGGAACACTGAAGCTTTCTTT. Protein sequence: CASSLYPGNTEAFF.

The V gene is TRBV28, the J gene TRBJ2-1, with TRBD2 matching over 11 bases. Per the germline V gene, CDR1 is MDHEN and CDR2 is SYDVKM. The CDR3 sequence is 12 residues long. V lost 6 bases, J lost 14 bases, and 6 bases stayed unmatched. CDR3 DNA: TGTGCCAGCAGAACTAGCGGGAGCTTGGAGTTCTTC. Translation gives CASRTSGSLEFF.

The genes are TRBV15 and TRBJ2-7; 8 bases fit TRBD2. The CDR3 length is 15 residues. V lost 0 bases and J lost 2; bases outside the gene matches: 3. The V gene's germline CDR1 is LNHNV and CDR2 YYDKDF (reference sequence). Here the CDR3 DNA reads TGTGCCACCAGCAGAGAGAACGGGAGGGCCTACGAGCAGTACTTC. Protein product: CATSRENGRAYEQYF.

This clone occurred a few times. This chain links TRBV7-9 with TRBJ1-2; weak D call: TRBD1 (6 bases). The germline V gene encodes CDR1 SEHNR and CDR2 FQNEAQ (reference sequence). V lost 0 bases to trimming and J lost 7 bases, with 15 bases between them. This CDR3 has 15 residues. The CDR3 reads CASSLALGGVGGYTF. As DNA, the CDR3 is TGTGCCAGCAGCTTAGCGCTAGGGGGAGTCGGTGGCTACACCTTC.

The chain has TRBV1 and TRBJ2-7; the table names TRBD1, a call not compared with the DNA. TRBV1 is classified as a pseudogene. This CDR3 has 16 residues. This chain's CDR3 is CTSSQDNGHSNYEQYF. The DNA for the CDR3 is TGCACCAGCAGCCAAGATAACGGACACTCAAACTACGAGCAGTACTTC.

The chain couples TRBV27 to TRBJ1-1, with 7 positions matching TRBD1. Germline CDR1 MNHEY, CDR2 SMNVEV (reference sequence). J gave up 2 bases and V 5 bases, and 8 bases lay outside the gene matches. This CDR3 region has 15 residues. CDR3 sequence: CASSSQGGINTEAFF. The DNA for the CDR3 is TGTGCCAGCAGTAGTCAGGGGGGCATTAACACTGAAGCTTTCTTT.

The chain uses TRBV11-2 and TRBJ1-2; D possibly corresponds to TRBD1 (5 bases). Germline V gene sequence: CDR1 SGHAT, CDR2 FQNNGV. The CDR3 covers 14 residues. Trimming pared 5 bases from V and 3 bases from J, leaving 13 bases between. CDR3 sequence (DNA): TGTGCCAGCAGCCCCAATACAGGATACTATGGCTACACCTTC. Its protein is CASSPNTGYYGYTF.

Notes on this clone: The sample contains more than one DNA sequence encoding this CDR3. V and J are TRBV6-6 and TRBJ1-2; 7 nucleotides align to TRBD1. V gave up 5 bases and J gave up 4 bases; unmatched junction bases: 4. The germline gives CDR1 MNHNY, CDR2 SVGAGI (reference sequence). The CDR3 length is 13 residues. CDR3 DNA: TGTGCCAGCAGTCCTGACAGGGCCTATGGCTACACCTTC. Encoded protein: CASSPDRAYGYTF.

This clone was seen only a few times. The chain recombines TRBV5-8 with TRBJ1-1, with TRBD1 matching over 7 bases. CDR3 length: 14 residues. CDR1 and CDR2 (germline): SGHTS, YDEGEE. V trimming: 1 base; J trimming: 1 base; junction bases outside the gene matches: 1. CDR3 residues: CASSLRQGNTEAFF. In DNA form, the CDR3 reads TGTGCCAGCAGCTTGAGACAGGGGAACACTGAAGCTTTCTTT. Full variable domain (rest looked up from reference TRBV5-8 and TRBJ1-1): EAGVTQSPTHLIKTRGQQATLRCSPISGHTSVYWYQQALGLGLQFLLWYDEGEERNRGNFPPRFSGRQFPNYSSELNVNALELEDSALYLCASSLRQGNTEAFFGQGTRLTVV.

The chain carries TRBV25-1 and TRBJ1-1; D is perhaps TRBD1 (5 bases). The CDR3 consists of 14 residues. Germline values: CDR1 MGHDK, CDR2 SYGVNS. V lost 5 bases and J lost 4, with 14 bases in between. CDR3 amino acids: CASSSAGGVTEAFF. The CDR3 nucleotides are TGTGCCAGCAGTTCTGCTGGGGGGGTCACTGAAGCTTTCTTT.

This clone was seen a handful of times. This rearrangement joins TRBV10-1 to TRBJ2-7; TRBD1 matches at 7 bases. Trimming cost V 4 bases and J 6 bases; bases outside gene matches: 6. Germline loops: CDR1 WNHNN, CDR2 SYGVQD (reference sequence). The CDR3 loop spans 13 amino acids. In nucleotides, the CDR3 is TGCGCCAGCAGTGGGCGACAGGGCGGCGAGCAGTACTTC. Amino acid sequence: CASSGRQGGEQYF.

DNA for the CDR3: TGTGCCAGCACTCGTCAGGACTATGGCTACACCTTC. It specifies CASTRQDYGYTF. The gene calls are TRBV2 and TRBJ1-2, with no clear D. Germline loops: CDR1 SNHLY, CDR2 FYNNEI. CDR3 length: 12 residues. V was shortened by 7 bases and J by 3 bases, with 9 bases between the two germline ends.

The CDR3 loop reads CASRAAGDNSPLHF. The DNA for the CDR3 is TGTGCCAGCAGAGCTGCAGGGGATAATTCACCCCTCCACTTT. The chain joins TRBV25-1 to TRBJ1-6; maybe TRBD1 (6 bases). The CDR3 is 14 amino acids. Trimming stripped 6 bases from V and 5 bases from J, with 11 bases between. Germline V gene data show CDR1 as MGHDK and CDR2 as SYGVNS.

The chain uses TRBV4-1 and TRBJ2-3; unclear D gene. The CDR3 loop spans 13 amino acids. Trimming removed 0 bases from V and 5 bases from J, with 6 bases in between. The germline CDR1 and CDR2 sequences are MGHRA and YSYEKL. The CDR3 loop is CASSQESGDTQYF. The CDR3 DNA is TGCGCCAGCAGCCAAGAATCGGGAGATACGCAGTATTTT.

On this clone: Compared with germline, one end of the junction differs, possibly owing to a read error. This rearrangement joins TRBV11-1 to TRBJ2-7; unclear D gene. Germline CDR1 and CDR2: SGHAT and FQDESV (reference sequence). The CDR3 is 12 amino acids. CDR3 nucleotides: TGTGCCAGCAGCTTAGATCTTGCCAAACTCCACTTC. Protein sequence: CASSLDLAKLHF.

In DNA, the CDR3 is TGCGCCAGCAGCCAAGGACAGGGGGCAAGTGGCTACACCTTC. It is translated as CASSQGQGASGYTF. The chain links TRBV4-1 to TRBJ1-2; 10 bases are a match to TRBD1. Germline V gene sequence: CDR1 MGHRA, CDR2 YSYEKL. CDR3 length: 14 amino acids. Losses at the gene ends were 1 base for V and 7 bases for J; bases not matched to a gene: 3.

The rearrangement uses TRBV7-6 and TRBJ2-1, with a possible D match to TRBD1 (5 bases). Per the germline V gene, CDR1 is SGHVS and CDR2 is FNYEAQ. CDR3 size: 14 residues. V lost 2 bases, J lost 6 bases, and 11 bases lay in between. CDR3 in amino acids: CASSLIGESNEQFF. The CDR3, as DNA: TGTGCCAGCAGCTTAATAGGGGAATCCAATGAGCAGTTCTTC.

The rearrangement links TRBV11-3 to TRBJ2-2, with 11 positions matching TRBD1. The CDR3 consists of 16 residues. CDR1 and CDR2 from the germline V gene are SGHNT and YENEEA. Trimming removed 4 bases from V and 6 bases from J; junction bases left unmatched: 7. The CDR3 sequence is CASSSRDRGKAGELFF. CDR3 DNA sequence: TGTGCCAGCAGCTCCCGGGACAGGGGGAAGGCCGGGGAGCTGTTTTTT. Complete variable domain (other parts from reference TRBV11-3 and TRBJ2-2): EAGVVQSPRYKIIEKKQPVAFWCNPISGHNTLYWYLQNLGQGPELLIRYENEEAVDDSQLPKDRFSAERLKGVDSTLKIQPAELGDSAVYLCASSSRDRGKAGELFFGEGSRLTVL.

The CDR3 DNA follows: TGTGCCAGCAGTACGGACAGTGCCGGGGAGCTGTTTTTT. This codes for CASSTDSAGELFF. The chain links TRBV6-6 to TRBJ2-2, with a possible D match to TRBD1 (6 bases). The germline gives CDR1 MNHNY, CDR2 SVGAGI (reference sequence). Trimming removed 5 bases at V and 6 bases at J, with 10 bases between. The CDR3 covers 13 residues.

V gene TRBV28 combines with J gene TRBJ2-3; no firm D call. Germline lookup yields CDR1 MDHEN and CDR2 SYDVKM. CDR3 length: 10 residues. V lost 5 bases, J lost 5 bases, and 2 bases lay in between. This CDR3 is CASSLDTQYF. In DNA, the CDR3 is TGTGCCAGCAGTCTAGATACGCAGTATTTT.

The genes are TRBV6-5 and TRBJ2-2; D perhaps matches TRBD1 (6 bases). Trimming cost V 0 bases and J 4 bases, with 9 bases left between them. This CDR3 is 15 amino acids long. Germline CDR1 is MNHEY and CDR2 is SVGAGI. The DNA of the CDR3 is TGTGCCAGCAGTTACTCGTACAGGGCCACCGGGGAGCTGTTTTTT. Its protein product is CASSYSYRATGELFF.

The rearrangement links TRBV11-2 to TRBJ1-2; the D gene is possibly TRBD1 (5 bases). Trimming took 1 base from V and 4 from J, leaving 16 bases between them. CDR3 size: 16 residues. CDR1 is SGHAT, CDR2 FQNNGV, per germline. In DNA form, the CDR3 reads TGTGCCAGCAGCTTAGCTCCCGGCAGGGCAATCTATGGCTACACCTTC. It is translated as CASSLAPGRAIYGYTF.

The genes are TRBV4-2 and TRBJ1-1; TRBD1 is a possible D gene (5 bases). The germline V gene encodes CDR1 LGHNA and CDR2 YNFKEQ. V lost 1 base and J lost 8, with 14 bases in between. The CDR3 extends over 14 amino acids. The CDR3 DNA follows: TGTGCCAGCAGCCAAGTTGGGAGGGGAGGGGAAGCTTTCTTT. Its protein product is CASSQVGRGGEAFF.

This chain uses TRBV4-1 with TRBJ2-7; 7 nucleotides match TRBD2. The V and J ends lost 0 bases and 1 base, in that order; junction bases with no gene match: 12. Germline V gene sequence: CDR1 MGHRA, CDR2 YSYEKL. The CDR3 contains 18 residues. The DNA for the CDR3 is TGCGCCAGCAGCCAAGACCCACCGGGGGGTATACTATCCTACGAGCAGTACTTC. As protein: CASSQDPPGGILSYEQYF.